A selection of T cell receptor beta chains follows, all from one sample in a study of monozygotic twins with inflammatory bowel disease. TCRdb reprocessed the 5' RACE reads and stores each CDR3 protein as one record, lacking DNA. The table gives 95,000 to 110,000 distinct CDR3 sequences; the top ten clones make up 1.9% of it. Source material: blood. These receptors all stem from a human donor with ulcerative colitis or Crohn's disease, or a healthy co-twin of an affected twin (not recorded which). Each CDR3 is given with its conserved first and last residue. Fields, in order: V gene, J gene, CDR3 protein.

TRBV5-1,TRBJ2-7,CASSLQSSGRYEQYF
TRBV5-1,TRBJ2-7,CASSQLGQFSYEQYF
TRBV29-1,TRBJ1-2,CSVEGAQRSFYGYTF
TRBV18,TRBJ2-1,CASSRAGGSYNEQFF
TRBV9,TRBJ2-7,CASSVTPTGEGEQYF
TRBV5-6,TRBJ2-3,CASSQGGLDTQYF
TRBV28,TRBJ1-1,CASSLGVHLEAFF
TRBV6-2/TRBV6-3,TRBJ1-6,CASSYSAPGSGSSSYNSPLHF
TRBV10-3,TRBJ1-2,CAISEGGSYGYTF
TRBV6-1,TRBJ2-5,CASRPHRLGQETQYF
TRBV24-1,TRBJ1-5,CATSLDGGNQPQHF
TRBV18,TRBJ2-7,CASSPRGLRDRDYEQYF
TRBV20-1,TRBJ2-7,CRPGGGGYEQYF
TRBV7-8,TRBJ2-4,CASSLLFNTPVAKNIQYF
TRBV5-1,TRBJ1-6,CASSFFDSPLHF
TRBV6-4,TRBJ2-3,CASSPTLAGRTDTQYF
TRBV2,TRBJ2-5,CASRMLGQTQYF
TRBV29-1,TRBJ1-4,CSAARGRPTNEKLFF
TRBV27,TRBJ2-5,CASSSEAGVYETQYF
TRBV28,TRBJ1-5,CASTSRGDIGQPQHF
TRBV5-1,TRBJ2-5,CASRLTGLAKETQYF
TRBV30,TRBJ2-3,CAWSVRRRLAGGRTDTQYF
TRBV6-5,TRBJ2-5,CASSYGGLETQYF
TRBV5-1,TRBJ2-1,CASSLTSGGHEQFF
TRBV7-2,TRBJ2-2,CASRLSIDTGELFF
TRBV4-3,TRBJ2-5,CASSQDLANYPVETQYF
TRBV6-1,TRBJ2-6,CASRAAPIGGANVLTF
TRBV12-3/TRBV12-4,TRBJ2-1,CASSTLSAGVLFF
TRBV5-1,TRBJ2-1,CASSRWTSGSHEQFF
TRBV27,TRBJ2-3,CASSFCGSTDTQYF
TRBV20-1,TRBJ2-1,CSARFAESYNEQFF
TRBV27,TRBJ2-7,CASRTGSLTYEQYF
TRBV15,TRBJ1-1,CATSRDTVQVNTEAFF
TRBV12-3/TRBV12-4,TRBJ2-1,CASSPGTSGRVRDEQFF
TRBV5-6,TRBJ2-3,CASSLTRQSGSSDTQYF
TRBV7-2,TRBJ2-3,CASSREWRGASTDTQYF
TRBV20-1,TRBJ1-1,CSPLTGTTEAFF
TRBV11-2,TRBJ2-3,CASTPPAGRPGTDTQYF
TRBV29-1,TRBJ2-7,CSVVVGDGYEQYF
TRBV11-2,TRBJ2-1,CASSPMTLTSGSHEQFF
TRBV6-1,TRBJ2-2,CASRWERAIGELFF
TRBV20-1,TRBJ1-1,CSAQAGSNTEAFF
TRBV24-1,TRBJ2-1,CATSAWEGYNEQFF
TRBV7-2,TRBJ2-1,CASSLEAGGRNEQFF
TRBV6-5,TRBJ2-7,CASSSSQTLEQYF
TRBV10-3,TRBJ2-1,CAISGLAGVMFNEQFF